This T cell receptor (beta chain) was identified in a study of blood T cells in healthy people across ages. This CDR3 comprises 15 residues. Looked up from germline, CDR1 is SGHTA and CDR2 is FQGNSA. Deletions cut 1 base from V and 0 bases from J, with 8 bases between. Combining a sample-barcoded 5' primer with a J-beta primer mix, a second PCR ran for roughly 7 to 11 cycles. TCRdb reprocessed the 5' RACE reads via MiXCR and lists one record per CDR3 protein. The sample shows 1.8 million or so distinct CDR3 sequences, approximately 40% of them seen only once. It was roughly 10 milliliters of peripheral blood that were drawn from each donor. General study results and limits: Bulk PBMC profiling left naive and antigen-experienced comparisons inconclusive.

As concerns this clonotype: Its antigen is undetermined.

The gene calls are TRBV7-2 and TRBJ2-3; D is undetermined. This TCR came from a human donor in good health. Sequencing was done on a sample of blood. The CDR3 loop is CASSLVWASTDTQYF. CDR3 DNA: TGTGCCAGCAGCTTAGTATGGGCTAGCACAGATACGCAGTATTTT.